Listed below are T cell receptor beta chains from one sample, sequenced in a study of cytomegalovirus exposure and HLA in healthy donors. The repertoire was sequenced with immunoSEQ multiplex PCR; TCRdb's copy has only in-frame clones and lacks some. The profile shows around 150,000 clones, roughly 74% of them singletons. Sequenced: PBMCs. These receptor sequences come from a woman in her forties in good health and CMV-seropositive. Each CDR3 is given with its conserved first and last residue. The D gene is left open where the match is weak. Some rows mark clone size as missing; the rest say once, few, many or name a class of expanded clone.

TRBD2	NA	TRBV2	TRBJ2-3	CASAASGLYTDTQYF	TGTGCCAGCGCGGCTAGCGGATTGTACACAGATACGCAGTATTTT
NA	NA	TRBV6-5	TRBJ2-7	CASSYSEAQYEQYF	TGTGCCAGCAGTTACTCGGAAGCACAGTACGAGCAGTACTTC
TRBD2	NA	TRBV7-9	TRBJ2-7	CASSLVGSGTNGEQYF	TGTGCCAGCAGCTTAGTTGGTAGCGGGACCAACGGCGAGCAGTACTTC
NA	few	TRBV6-1	TRBJ1-1	CASSEKVTGVTEAFF	TGTGCCAGCAGTGAAAAGGTGACAGGCGTCACTGAAGCTTTCTTT
TRBD1	few	TRBV5-1	TRBJ1-2	CASSLGMRTGLYGYTF	TGCGCCAGCAGCTTGGGAATGAGGACAGGCCTCTATGGCTACACCTTC
TRBD2	NA	TRBV19	TRBJ2-7	CASSIGAGGPYEQYF	TGTGCCAGTAGTATCGGAGCGGGAGGGCCCTACGAGCAGTACTTC
NA	NA	TRBV7-2	TRBJ2-3	CASSFGSGASTDTQYF	TGTGCCAGCAGCTTTGGTAGCGGTGCTAGCACAGATACGCAGTATTTT
TRBD1	few	TRBV14	TRBJ2-7	CASSPGRNRGSYEQYF	TGTGCCAGCAGCCCGGGGCGAAACAGGGGATCCTACGAGCAGTACTTC
TRBD2	medium-sized	TRBV5-4	TRBJ2-2	CASSLRTSGTGELFF	TGTGCCAGCAGCTTGAGGACTAGCGGGACCGGGGAGCTGTTTTTT
TRBD1	NA	TRBV7-9	TRBJ2-3	CASSRPPGGGGTDTQYF	TGTGCCAGCAGCAGGCCCCCAGGGGGCGGCGGGACAGATACGCAGTATTTT
NA	NA	TRBV28	TRBJ1-5	CASRSQQPQHF	TGTGCCAGCAGGTCACAGCAGCCCCAGCATTTT